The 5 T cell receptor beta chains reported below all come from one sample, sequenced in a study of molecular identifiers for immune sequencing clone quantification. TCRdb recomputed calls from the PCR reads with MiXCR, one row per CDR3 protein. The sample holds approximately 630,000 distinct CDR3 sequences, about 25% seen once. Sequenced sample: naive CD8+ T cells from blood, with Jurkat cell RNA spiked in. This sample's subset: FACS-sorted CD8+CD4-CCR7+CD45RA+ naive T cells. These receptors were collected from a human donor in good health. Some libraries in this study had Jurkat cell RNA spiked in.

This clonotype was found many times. CDR3 sequence: CASSLGSRDWGDGEQYF. CDR3 coding DNA: TGTGCCAGCAGTTTAGGGTCCCGGGACTGGGGTGATGGGGAGCAGTACTTC. The chain combines TRBV28 with TRBJ2-7; a possible D gene is TRBD2 (6 bases). Germline V lookup: CDR1 MDHEN, CDR2 SYDVKM. The CDR3 totals 17 residues. V was cut by 2 bases and J by 7 bases, with 24 bases left in between.

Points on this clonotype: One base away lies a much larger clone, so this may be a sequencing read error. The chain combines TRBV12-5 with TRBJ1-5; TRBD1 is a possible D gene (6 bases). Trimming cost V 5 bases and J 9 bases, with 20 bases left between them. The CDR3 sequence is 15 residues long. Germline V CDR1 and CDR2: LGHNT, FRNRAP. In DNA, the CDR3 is TGTGCTAGTGGTCTTACTGAGGACAGTAACAGGCCCCAGCATTTT. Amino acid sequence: CASGLTEDSNRPQHF.

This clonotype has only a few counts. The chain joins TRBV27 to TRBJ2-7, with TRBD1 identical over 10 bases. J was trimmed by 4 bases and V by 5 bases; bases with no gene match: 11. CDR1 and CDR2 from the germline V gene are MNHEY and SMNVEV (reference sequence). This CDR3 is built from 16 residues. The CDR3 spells CASSPTGGWVEYEQYF. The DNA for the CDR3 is TGTGCCAGCAGTCCGACAGGGGGCTGGGTTGAGTACGAGCAGTACTTC.

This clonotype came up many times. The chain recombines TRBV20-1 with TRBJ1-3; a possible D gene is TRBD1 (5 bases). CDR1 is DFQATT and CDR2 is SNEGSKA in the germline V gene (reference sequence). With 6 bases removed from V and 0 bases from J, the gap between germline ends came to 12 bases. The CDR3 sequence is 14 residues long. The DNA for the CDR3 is TGCAGTGCCTCCGGGACGGACTCTGGAAACACCATATATTTT. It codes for CSASGTDSGNTIYF.

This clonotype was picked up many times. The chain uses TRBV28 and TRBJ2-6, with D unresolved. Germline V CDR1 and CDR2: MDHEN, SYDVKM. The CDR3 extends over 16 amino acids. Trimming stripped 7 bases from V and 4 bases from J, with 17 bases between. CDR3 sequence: CASIHWRLGGANVLTF. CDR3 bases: TGTGCCAGCATCCACTGGCGGTTGGGAGGGGCCAACGTCCTGACTTTC.